One sample yielded the 18 T cell receptor beta chains listed below, sequenced in a study of blood T cell repertoires in COVID-19. TCRdb's table, derived via immunoSEQ multiplex PCR, lists solely in-frame clones and lacks some. The data contain approximately 250,000 clones, about 80% of them singletons. Sequencing used PBMCs or T cells enriched from blood (not recorded which). Receptor source: a man under 40 with acute COVID-19.

The CDR3 DNA is TGTGCCACCAGTGACCCCTCCGACAGGGCAGGGACCGGGGAGCTGTTTTTT. This codes for CATSDPSDRAGTGELFF. This sequence joins TRBV24-1 and TRBJ2-2; 7 bases are a match to TRBD1. This CDR3 contains 17 residues. V dropped 4 bases and J dropped 5; count of bases not matched to a gene: 12. CDR1 is KGHDR and CDR2 is SFDVKD in the germline V gene.

A note on this clone: A clone one base away is much larger, so this may be a read error. This chain joins TRBV11-3 and TRBJ2-1; D gene uncertain. The V gene's germline CDR1 is SGHNT and CDR2 YENEEA. V was clipped by 5 bases and J by 5 bases, with 4 bases between them. The CDR3 extends over 11 amino acids. The DNA for the CDR3 is TGTGCCAGCAGCGCGAACAATGAGCAGTTCTTC. This sequence encodes CASSANNEQFF.

This rearrangement joins TRBV24-1 to TRBJ1-2, with a possible D match to TRBD1 (6 bases). From germline, CDR1 is KGHDR and CDR2 SFDVKD. The V gene lost 2 bases and the J gene lost 2 bases, with 14 bases spanning the gap. The CDR3 is 16 amino acids. The CDR3 region has the DNA TGTGCCACCAGTGATTCCTACAACGGACAGAACTATGGCTACACCTTC. Residues: CATSDSYNGQNYGYTF.

This sequence joins TRBV24-1 and TRBJ1-4, with D possibly being TRBD1 (5 bases). The CDR3 covers 12 residues. Germline V gives CDR1 KGHDR, CDR2 SFDVKD. V lost 7 bases and J 7 bases, leaving 9 bases between the germline ends. The CDR3 bases are TGTGCCACCAGCGAAGACAGTGAAAAACTGTTTTTT. Amino acid sequence: CATSEDSEKLFF.

The CDR3 sequence: CASSLGGGSDAGELFF. CDR3 sequence (DNA): TGCGCCAGCAGCCTGGGAGGAGGGTCGGACGCCGGGGAGCTGTTTTTT. V usage is TRBV5-1 and J usage is TRBJ2-2; a possible D gene is TRBD2 (6 bases). V was trimmed by 4 bases and J by 6 bases, leaving 19 bases between them. Germline loops: CDR1 SGHRS, CDR2 YFSETQ. The CDR3 has 16 residues.

In regard to this clone: This sample also contains other DNA sequences that code for the same CDR3. CDR3 bases: TGTGCCAGCTCACCAGGCCGAGGAGAGACCCAGTACTTC. This sequence encodes CASSPGRGETQYF. The V call is TRBV18, the J call TRBJ2-5; the D is unclear. Germline V gene data show CDR1 as KGHSH and CDR2 as LQKENI. Trimming shortened V by 2 bases and J by 4 bases, and 8 bases separated the two germline ends. This CDR3 spans 13 amino acids. Full variable domain (remainder filled in from reference TRBV18 and TRBJ2-5): NAGVMQNPRHLVRRRGQEARLRCSPMKGHSHVYWYRQLPEEGLKFMVYLQKENIIDESGMPKERFSAEFPKEGPSILRIQQVVRGDSAAYFCASSPGRGETQYFGPGTRLLVL.

The chain has TRBV6-2 or TRBV6-3 and TRBJ1-6; 9 bases are a match to TRBD1. This CDR3 has 15 amino acids. In germline, CDR1 is MNHEY, CDR2 SVGEGT. After removal of 5 bases from V and 8 bases from J, the junction contained 7 bases not matched to a gene. The CDR3 nucleotides read TGTGCCAGCAGTCCACAGGGGGCGAGGTATTCACCCCTCCACTTT. This gives the protein CASSPQGARYSPLHF.

This clone was counted a few times. CDR3: CASSYQSYNEQFF. The CDR3 DNA sequence: TGTGCCAGCAGTTACCAATCCTACAATGAGCAGTTCTTC. The chain is built from TRBV6-2 or TRBV6-3 and TRBJ2-1, with no clear D. Trimming pared 2 bases from V and 1 base from J, leaving 3 bases between. The germline V gene has CDR1 MNHEY and CDR2 SVGEGT. There are 13 residues in the CDR3.

The table lists this clone with a count of one. V gene TRBV5-1 combines with J gene TRBJ2-2, with 12 bases matching TRBD1. The V and J ends lost 4 bases and 4 bases, in that order; junction bases with no gene match: 8. The CDR3 consists of 17 residues. From germline, CDR1 is SGHRS and CDR2 YFSETQ. Here the CDR3 DNA reads TGCGCCAGCAGCGGACGGGACAGGGGGCACGGCACCGGGGAGCTGTTTTTT. Translated, it gives CASSGRDRGHGTGELFF.

As concerns this clone: The junction and the germline gene differ at one end; a read error may be behind it. The chain has TRBV5-1 and TRBJ2-2, with D possibly TRBD1 on 6 matching bases. The germline V gene encodes CDR1 SGHRS and CDR2 YFSETQ. CDR3 length: 16 amino acids. The CDR3 region is CASTSQGQRNTGELFF. In nucleotides, the CDR3 is TGTGCCAGCACCAGTCAAGGACAGCGCAACACCGGGGAGCTGTTTTTT.

The chain joins TRBV6-4 to TRBJ1-2, with 7 bases identical to TRBD1. Germline values: CDR1 MRHNA, CDR2 SNTAGT. V was clipped by 5 bases and J by 4 bases; unmatched bases: 4. The CDR3 has 13 residues. CDR3 sequence reads: CASSREGAYGYTF. The CDR3 nucleotides read TGTGCCAGCAGTCGAGAGGGGGCCTATGGCTACACCTTC.

V and J are TRBV30 and TRBJ2-3; 8 bases are a match to TRBD2. Trimming cost V 8 bases and J 1 base; bases outside gene matches: 5. Germline V gives CDR1 GTSNPN, CDR2 SVGIG (reference sequence). CDR3 size: 13 residues. The CDR3 spells CAGGLAGTDTQYF. CDR3 bases: TGTGCCGGTGGACTAGCTGGCACAGATACGCAGTATTTT.

This chain links TRBV19 with TRBJ2-5, with D tentatively TRBD1 (6 bases). The CDR3 length is 15 residues. Germline V gene sequence: CDR1 LNHDA, CDR2 SQIVND (reference sequence). Trimming removed 7 bases from V and 7 bases from J, with 22 bases in between. The DNA for the CDR3 is TGTGCCAGTACCGCCGCCCCCCAGGGGCAGGGGACCCAGTACTTC. It is translated as CASTAAPQGQGTQYF.

The chain carries TRBV18 and TRBJ2-1, with unresolved D. CDR1 and CDR2 from the germline V gene are KGHSH and LQKENI. This CDR3 is built from 14 residues. V lost 6 bases and J 8 bases, leaving 17 bases between the germline ends. The CDR3 DNA sequence: TGTGCCAGCTCCCGAGACCGGGTGCAATATGAGCAGTTCTTC. Residues: CASSRDRVQYEQFF.

The chain couples TRBV28 to TRBJ2-5, with a weak D call TRBD1 (5 bases). This CDR3 comprises 14 residues. Per germline, CDR1 MDHEN and CDR2 SYDVKM. Trimming removed 3 bases at V and 2 bases at J, with 10 bases between. CDR3 loop: CASSFVGLQETQYF. CDR3 coding DNA: TGTGCCAGCAGTTTCGTGGGGCTACAAGAGACCCAGTACTTC.

The V and J genes are TRBV7-2 and TRBJ2-2; 9 bases agree with TRBD1. Per the germline V gene, CDR1 is SGHTA and CDR2 is FQGNSA. J was trimmed by 10 bases and V by 5 bases; bases with no gene match: 11. This CDR3 comprises 15 residues. The CDR3 bases are TGTGCCAGCAGCAAAGACAGGGGGGGGTACGAGGAGCTGTTTTTT. This translates into CASSKDRGGYEELFF.

V usage is TRBV9 and J usage is TRBJ1-4, with D perhaps matching TRBD1 (6 bases). V lost 4 bases and J lost 2, with 9 bases in between. Germline V gene sequence: CDR1 SGDLS, CDR2 YYNGEE. The CDR3 length is 14 residues. DNA of the CDR3: TGTGCCAGCAGCACAGGGAATACTAATGAAAAACTGTTTTTT. Translating it yields CASSTGNTNEKLFF.

The V and J genes are TRBV7-2 and TRBJ2-7; TRBD2 might be the D (5 bases). CDR1 and CDR2 from the germline V gene are SGHTA and FQGNSA. V was clipped by 3 bases and J by 2 bases, with 11 bases between them. The CDR3 sequence is 14 residues long. CDR3 sequence (DNA): TGTGCCAGCAGCTTTCGGGAATCCCCCTACGAGCAGTACGTC. It specifies CASSFRESPYEQYV.